This TCR beta chain was identified during a study of cytomegalovirus exposure and HLA in healthy donors. Study conclusions and caveats: In vitro checks showed that a few CMV-associated chains really do target CMV antigens.

In the PCR, 60 Vbeta and 13 Jbeta primers were used. Clones were read by immunoSEQ multiplex PCR, and TCRdb kept only the in-frame ones, dropping some. The sample holds about 270,000 clones, around 65% seen once. V gave up 4 bases and J gave up 1 base; unmatched junction bases: 6. CDR3 length: 16 amino acids. Looked up from germline, CDR1 is SGHAT and CDR2 is FQNNGV. On this clone: What it binds is unknown.

V is TRBV11-2 and J is TRBJ2-3; TRBD2 agrees at 9 bases. Sequencing was done on a sample of PBMCs. The receptor was isolated from a female donor in good health and CMV-seronegative. The CDR3 here is CASSSGLAIRTDTQYF. In DNA form, the CDR3 reads TGTGCCAGCAGCTCCGGACTAGCGATACGCACAGATACGCAGTATTTT. The whole variable domain, remainder taken from reference TRBV11-2 and TRBJ2-3, is EAGVAQSPRYKIIEKRQSVAFWCNPISGHATLYWYQQILGQGPKLLIQFQNNGVVDDSQLPKDRFSAERLKGVDSTLKIQPAKLEDSAVYLCASSSGLAIRTDTQYFGPGTRLTVL.